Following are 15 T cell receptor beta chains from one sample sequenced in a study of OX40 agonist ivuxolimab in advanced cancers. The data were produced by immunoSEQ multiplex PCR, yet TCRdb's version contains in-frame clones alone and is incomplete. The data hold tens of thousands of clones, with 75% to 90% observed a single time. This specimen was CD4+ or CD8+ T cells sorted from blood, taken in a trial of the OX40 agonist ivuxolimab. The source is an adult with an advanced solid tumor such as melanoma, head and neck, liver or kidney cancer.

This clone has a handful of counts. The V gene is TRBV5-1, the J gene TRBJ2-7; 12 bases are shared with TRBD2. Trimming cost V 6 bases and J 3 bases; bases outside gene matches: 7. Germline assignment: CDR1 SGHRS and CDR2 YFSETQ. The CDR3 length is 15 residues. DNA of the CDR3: TGCGCCAGCACGCGGACTAGCGGGGCCTACTACGAGCAGTACTTC. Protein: CASTRTSGAYYEQYF. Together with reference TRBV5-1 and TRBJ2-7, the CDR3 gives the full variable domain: KAGVTQTPRYLIKTRGQQVTLSCSPISGHRSVSWYQQTPGQGLQFLFEYFSETQRNKGNFPGRFSGRQFSNSRSEMNVSTLELGDSALYLCASTRTSGAYYEQYFGPGTRLTVT.

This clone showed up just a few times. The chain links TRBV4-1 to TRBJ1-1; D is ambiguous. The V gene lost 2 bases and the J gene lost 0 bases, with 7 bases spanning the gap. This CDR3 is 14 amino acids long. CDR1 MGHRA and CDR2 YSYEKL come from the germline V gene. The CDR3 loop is CASSQRALNTEAFF. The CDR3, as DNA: TGCGCCAGCAGCCAACGGGCCCTGAACACTGAAGCTTTCTTT.

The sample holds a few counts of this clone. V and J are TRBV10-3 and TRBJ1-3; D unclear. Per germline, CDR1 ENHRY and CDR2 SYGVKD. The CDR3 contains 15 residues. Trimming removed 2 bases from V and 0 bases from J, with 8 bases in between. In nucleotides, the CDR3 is TGTGCCATCAGTGAGCTTGGAAGCTCTGGAAACACCATATATTTT. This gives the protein CAISELGSSGNTIYF.

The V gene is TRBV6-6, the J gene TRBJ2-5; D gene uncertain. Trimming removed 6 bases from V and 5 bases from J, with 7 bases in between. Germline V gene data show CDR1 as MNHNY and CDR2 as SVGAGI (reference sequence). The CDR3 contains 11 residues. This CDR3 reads CASSNRETQYF. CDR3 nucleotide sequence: TGTGCCAGCAGCAATAGGGAGACCCAGTACTTC.

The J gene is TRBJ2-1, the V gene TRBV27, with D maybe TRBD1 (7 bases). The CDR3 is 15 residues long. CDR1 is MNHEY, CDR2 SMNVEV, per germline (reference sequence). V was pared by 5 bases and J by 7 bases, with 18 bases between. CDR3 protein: CASSNRDSRENEQFF. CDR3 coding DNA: TGTGCCAGCAGTAACCGGGACAGCCGGGAGAATGAGCAGTTCTTC.

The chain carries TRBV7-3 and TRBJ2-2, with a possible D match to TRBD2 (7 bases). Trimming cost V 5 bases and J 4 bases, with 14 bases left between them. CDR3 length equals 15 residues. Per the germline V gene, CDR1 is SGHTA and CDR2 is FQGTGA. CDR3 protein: CASSLSGGPTGELFF. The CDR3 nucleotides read TGTGCCAGCAGCCTATCGGGGGGCCCCACCGGGGAGCTGTTTTTT.

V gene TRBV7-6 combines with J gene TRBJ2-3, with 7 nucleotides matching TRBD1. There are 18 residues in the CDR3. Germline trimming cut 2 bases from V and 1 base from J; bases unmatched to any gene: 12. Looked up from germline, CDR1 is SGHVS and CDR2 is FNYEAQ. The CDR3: CASSLIPPRDRGTDTQYF. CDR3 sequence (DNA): TGTGCCAGCAGCTTAATCCCACCGCGAGACAGGGGCACAGATACGCAGTATTTT.

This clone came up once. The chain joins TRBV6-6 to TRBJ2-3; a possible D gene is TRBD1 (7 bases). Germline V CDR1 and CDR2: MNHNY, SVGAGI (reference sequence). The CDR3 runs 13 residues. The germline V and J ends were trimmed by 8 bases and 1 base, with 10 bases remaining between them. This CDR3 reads CASQGGGTDTQYF. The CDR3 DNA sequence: TGTGCCAGCCAGGGGGGCGGCACAGATACGCAGTATTTT.

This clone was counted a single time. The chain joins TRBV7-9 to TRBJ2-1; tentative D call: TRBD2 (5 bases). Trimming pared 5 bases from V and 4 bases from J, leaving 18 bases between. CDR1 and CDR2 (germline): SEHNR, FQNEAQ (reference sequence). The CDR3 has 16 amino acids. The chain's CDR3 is CASSTRTDRGYNEQFF. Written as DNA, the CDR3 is TGTGCCAGCAGCACCCGGACGGATAGAGGGTACAATGAGCAGTTCTTC.

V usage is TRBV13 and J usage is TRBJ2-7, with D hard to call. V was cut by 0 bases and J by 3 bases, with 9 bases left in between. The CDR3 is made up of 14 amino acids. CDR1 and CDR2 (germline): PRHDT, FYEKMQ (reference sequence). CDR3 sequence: CASSLGDGHYEQYF. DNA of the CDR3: TGTGCCAGCAGCTTAGGGGACGGGCACTACGAGCAGTACTTC.

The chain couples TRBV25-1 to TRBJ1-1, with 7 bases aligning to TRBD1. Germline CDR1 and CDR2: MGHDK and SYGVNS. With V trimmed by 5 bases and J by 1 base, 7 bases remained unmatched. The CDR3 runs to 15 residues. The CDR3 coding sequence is TGTGCCAGCAGTTTACTTCGACAGGGGAACACTGAAGCTTTCTTT. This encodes CASSLLRQGNTEAFF.

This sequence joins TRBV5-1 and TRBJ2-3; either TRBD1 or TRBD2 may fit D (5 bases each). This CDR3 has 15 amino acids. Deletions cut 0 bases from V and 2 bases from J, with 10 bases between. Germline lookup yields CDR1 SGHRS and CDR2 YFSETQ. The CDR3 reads CASSLVGTSTDTQYF. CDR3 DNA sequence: TGCGCCAGCAGCTTGGTCGGGACCTCCACAGATACGCAGTATTTT.

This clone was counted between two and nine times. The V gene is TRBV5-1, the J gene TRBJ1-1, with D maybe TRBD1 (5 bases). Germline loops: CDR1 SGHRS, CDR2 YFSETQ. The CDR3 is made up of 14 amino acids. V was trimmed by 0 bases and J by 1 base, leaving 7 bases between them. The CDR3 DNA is TGCGCCAGCAGCTTGGGGGACGGGAACACTGAAGCTTTCTTT. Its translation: CASSLGDGNTEAFF.

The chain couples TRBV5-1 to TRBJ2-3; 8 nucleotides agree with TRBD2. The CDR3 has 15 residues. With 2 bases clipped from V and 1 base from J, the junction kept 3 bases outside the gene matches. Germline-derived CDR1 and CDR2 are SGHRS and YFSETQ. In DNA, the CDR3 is TGCGCCAGCAGCTTAGCGGGGGTAGGCACAGATACGCAGTATTTT. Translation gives CASSLAGVGTDTQYF.

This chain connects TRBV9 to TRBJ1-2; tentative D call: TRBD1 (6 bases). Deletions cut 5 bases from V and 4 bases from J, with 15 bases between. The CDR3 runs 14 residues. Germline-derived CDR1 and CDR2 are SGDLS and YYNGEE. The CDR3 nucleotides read TGTGCCAGCAGAACCGGGACATTCCCCTATGGCTACACCTTC. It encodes CASRTGTFPYGYTF.